This record concerns one T cell receptor beta chain sequence. Participant reports of clinical history set cohort assignment. The data were taken from a study of blood T cell repertoires in COVID-19. Overall study context: There were acute and convalescent COVID-19 samples, and they came from the United States, Italy and Spain.

Sequencing was performed with immunoSEQ multiplex PCR; in TCRdb, only in-frame clones are kept and a portion is missing. The sample has about 280,000 clones, about 85% seen once. CDR3 length: 17 residues. Trimming left V 1 base short and J 0 bases short, with 15 bases between. The V gene's germline CDR1 is MDHEN and CDR2 SYDVKM. The V and J genes are TRBV28 and TRBJ1-1; D gene unclear. Sequenced material: PBMCs or T cells enriched from blood (not recorded which). This TCR was sampled from a woman aged 45 to 65 who had recovered from COVID-19. As DNA, the CDR3 is TGTGCCAGCAGTTTATACGCCGGTTCTGAACTGAACACTGAAGCTTTCTTT. As protein: CASSLYAGSELNTEAFF.